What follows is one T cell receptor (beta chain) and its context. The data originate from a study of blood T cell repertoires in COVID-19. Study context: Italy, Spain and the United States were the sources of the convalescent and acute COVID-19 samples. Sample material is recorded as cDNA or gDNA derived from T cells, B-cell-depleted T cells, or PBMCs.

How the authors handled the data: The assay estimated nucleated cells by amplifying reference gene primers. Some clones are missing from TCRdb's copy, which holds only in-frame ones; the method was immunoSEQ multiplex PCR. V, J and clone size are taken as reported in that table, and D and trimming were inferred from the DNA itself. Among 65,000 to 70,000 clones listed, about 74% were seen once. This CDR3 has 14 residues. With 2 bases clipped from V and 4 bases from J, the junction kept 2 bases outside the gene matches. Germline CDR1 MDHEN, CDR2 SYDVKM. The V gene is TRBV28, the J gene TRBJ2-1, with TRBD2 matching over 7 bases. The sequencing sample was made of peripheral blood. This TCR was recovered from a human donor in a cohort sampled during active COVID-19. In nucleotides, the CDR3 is TGTGCCAGCAGTTTAGGAGCGGGATACAATGAGCAGTTCTTC. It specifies CASSLGAGYNEQFF.